These 14 T cell receptor beta chains share one sample of origin, sequenced in a study of blood T cell repertoires in COVID-19. TCRdb's table, derived via immunoSEQ multiplex PCR, lists solely in-frame clones and lacks some. Among approximately 330,000 clones, roughly 90% were seen once, and the ten largest hold 3.5% to 4%. The sample was peripheral blood. Receptor source: a woman between 45 and 65 years old with active or convalescent COVID-19.

The V gene is TRBV4-2, the J gene TRBJ1-2; D remains unclear. Germline-derived CDR1 and CDR2 are LGHNA and YNFKEQ. This CDR3 has 13 amino acids. V lost 10 bases, J lost 2 bases, and 14 bases lay in between. This CDR3 is CATAGSPNYGYTF. DNA of the CDR3: TGTGCCACGGCGGGATCCCCGAACTATGGCTACACCTTC.

This chain uses TRBV7-8 with TRBJ1-5; maybe TRBD1 (5 bases). CDR3 length: 18 amino acids. V gave up 0 bases and J gave up 2 bases, with 17 bases separating them. From germline, CDR1 is SGHVS and CDR2 FQNEAQ. CDR3 DNA sequence: TGTGCCAGCAGCTTAGCCTTTAGGGTAGGGGCGGGCAATCAGCCCCAGCATTTT. Translated: CASSLAFRVGAGNQPQHF.

CDR3 protein: CASSQDIRGYGYTF. The CDR3 region has the DNA TGTGCCAGCAGCCAAGATATCAGGGGTTATGGCTACACCTTC. The chain has TRBV14 and TRBJ1-2; the D gene is possibly TRBD1 (6 bases). From germline, CDR1 is SGHDN and CDR2 FVKESK. The CDR3 contains 14 residues. V was pared by 0 bases and J by 5 bases, with 10 bases between.

The chain carries TRBV7-8 and TRBJ1-2; 8 positions match TRBD1. Germline-derived CDR1 and CDR2 are SGHVS and FQNEAQ. V lost 1 base and J lost 5; bases outside the gene matches: 12. This CDR3 has 17 amino acids. This chain's CDR3 is CASSLVGQGGTVYGYTF. CDR3 DNA sequence: TGTGCCAGCAGCTTAGTCGGACAGGGTGGCACGGTATATGGCTACACCTTC.

The CDR3 is CASSSTGGNEQFF. The CDR3 coding sequence is TGTGCCAGCAGCTCGACAGGGGGCAATGAGCAGTTCTTC. V gene TRBV11-2 combines with J gene TRBJ2-1; TRBD1 agrees at 9 bases. Germline CDR1 is SGHAT and CDR2 is FQNNGV. The CDR3 is made up of 13 amino acids. J lost 6 bases, V lost 4 bases, and 1 base had no gene match.

The chain employs TRBV5-6 and TRBJ1-5; TRBD1 matches 11 bases. Germline assignment: CDR1 SGHDT and CDR2 YYEEEE. The ends lost 3 bases at V and 2 bases at J; junction bases unmatched: 1. This CDR3 region has 15 residues. The CDR3 spells CASSSGQGGNQPQHF. The DNA for the CDR3 is TGTGCCAGCAGCTCGGGACAGGGGGGCAATCAGCCCCAGCATTTT.

In this sample, this clone turned up a few times. V and J are TRBV11-2 and TRBJ2-3; D not resolved. V dropped 1 base and J dropped 3 bases, with 8 bases sitting between them. Looked up from germline, CDR1 is SGHAT and CDR2 is FQNNGV. The CDR3 runs to 14 residues. CDR3 nucleotides: TGTGCCAGCAGCTTAGGAGTTCGAACAGATACGCAGTATTTT. It encodes CASSLGVRTDTQYF. Together with reference TRBV11-2 and TRBJ2-3, the CDR3 gives the full variable domain: EAGVAQSPRYKIIEKRQSVAFWCNPISGHATLYWYQQILGQGPKLLIQFQNNGVVDDSQLPKDRFSAERLKGVDSTLKIQPAKLEDSAVYLCASSLGVRTDTQYFGPGTRLTVL.

The J gene is TRBJ2-3, the V gene TRBV9; 9 bases match TRBD2. The CDR3 loop spans 15 amino acids. Germline lookup yields CDR1 SGDLS and CDR2 YYNGEE. With V trimmed by 4 bases and J by 3 bases, 6 bases remained unmatched. CDR3 DNA: TGTGCCAGCAGCTCGGCGGGGGGGCTTACAGATACGCAGTATTTT. Its translation: CASSSAGGLTDTQYF.

In this sample, this clone turned up once. V usage is TRBV19 and J usage is TRBJ1-2; weak D call: TRBD1 (5 bases). The germline V and J ends were trimmed by 5 bases and 6 bases, with 19 bases remaining between them. Germline CDR1 and CDR2: LNHDA and SQIVND (reference sequence). The CDR3 extends over 15 amino acids. The CDR3 here is CASSVGQGLMDGYTF. The CDR3 nucleotides read TGTGCCAGTAGTGTTGGGCAGGGTCTAATGGATGGCTACACCTTC.

The V call is TRBV6-1, the J call TRBJ2-5; TRBD1 is a possible D gene (7 bases). Germline CDR1 and CDR2: MNHNS and SASEGT. The V end lost 1 base, the J end lost 2 bases, and 14 bases lay between the germline ends. This CDR3 contains 16 residues. The CDR3 DNA reads as TGTGCCAGCAGTGAAGATAGGGCAGGGGGGCAAGAGACCCAGTACTTC. Its translation is CASSEDRAGGQETQYF.

J is TRBJ1-2 and V is TRBV5-5, with TRBD1 matching over 9 bases. Germline CDR1 reads SGHKS; CDR2 reads YYEKEE (reference sequence). The CDR3 runs to 14 residues. With 3 bases clipped from V and 6 bases from J, the junction kept 6 bases outside the gene matches. CDR3: CASSSSTGGNGYTF. The CDR3 DNA is TGTGCCAGCAGCTCGTCGACAGGGGGAAATGGCTACACCTTC.

The rearrangement uses TRBV28 and TRBJ1-2, with D tentatively TRBD1 (6 bases). V gave up 2 bases and J gave up 4 bases, with 11 bases separating them. The CDR3 is 14 amino acids. Per germline, CDR1 MDHEN and CDR2 SYDVKM. The CDR3 region is CASSLGGASYGYTF. CDR3 bases: TGTGCCAGCAGTTTAGGGGGGGCGAGCTATGGCTACACCTTC.

The DNA of the CDR3 is TGTGCCAGTCTGGATCAACCCCGACAGGGATTTGGCTACACCTTC. Amino acids: CASLDQPRQGFGYTF. The V call is TRBV10-3, the J call TRBJ1-2; 7 bases map to TRBD1. This CDR3 comprises 15 residues. The germline CDR1 and CDR2 sequences are ENHRY and SYGVKD. The trim removed 10 bases at V and 7 bases at J, leaving 18 bases unmatched.

The CDR3 DNA reads as TGTGCCAGCAGCCCCGGACTAGCGGGAGGGCAAGAGACCCAGTACTTC. It is translated as CASSPGLAGGQETQYF. V usage is TRBV3-1 (or the pseudogene TRBV3-2) and J usage is TRBJ2-5; 15 bases line up with TRBD2. The germline CDR1 and CDR2 sequences are LGHDT and YNNKEL (reference sequence). There are 16 residues in the CDR3. The ends lost 4 bases at V and 2 bases at J; junction bases unmatched: 2.